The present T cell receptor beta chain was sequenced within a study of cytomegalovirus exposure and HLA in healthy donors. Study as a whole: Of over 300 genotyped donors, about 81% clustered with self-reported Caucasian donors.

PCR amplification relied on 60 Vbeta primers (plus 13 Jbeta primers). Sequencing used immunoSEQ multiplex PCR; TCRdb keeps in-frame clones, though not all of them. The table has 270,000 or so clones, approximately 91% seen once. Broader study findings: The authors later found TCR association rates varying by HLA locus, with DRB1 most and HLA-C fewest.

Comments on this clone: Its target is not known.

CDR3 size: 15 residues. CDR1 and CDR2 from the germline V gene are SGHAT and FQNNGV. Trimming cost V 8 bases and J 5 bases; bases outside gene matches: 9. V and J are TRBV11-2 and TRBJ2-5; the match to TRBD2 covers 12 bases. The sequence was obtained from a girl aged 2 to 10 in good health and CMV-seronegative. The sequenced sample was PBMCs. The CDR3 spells CASGLAGGQLETQYF. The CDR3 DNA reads TGTGCCAGCGGGCTAGCGGGGGGGCAGCTGGAGACCCAGTACTTC.